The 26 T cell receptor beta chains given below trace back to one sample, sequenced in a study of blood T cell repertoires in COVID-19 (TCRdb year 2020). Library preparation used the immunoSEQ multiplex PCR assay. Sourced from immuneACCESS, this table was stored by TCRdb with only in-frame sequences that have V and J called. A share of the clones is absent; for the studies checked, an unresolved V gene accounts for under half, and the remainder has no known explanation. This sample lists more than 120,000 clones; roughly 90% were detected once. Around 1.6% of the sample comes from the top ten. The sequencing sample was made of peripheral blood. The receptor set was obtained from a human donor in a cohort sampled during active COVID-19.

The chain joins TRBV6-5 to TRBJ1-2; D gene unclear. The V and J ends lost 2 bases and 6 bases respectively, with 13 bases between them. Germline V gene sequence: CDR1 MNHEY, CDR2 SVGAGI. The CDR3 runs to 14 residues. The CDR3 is CASSYHQSPNGYTF. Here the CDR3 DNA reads TGTGCCAGCAGTTACCACCAGTCTCCGAATGGCTACACCTTC.

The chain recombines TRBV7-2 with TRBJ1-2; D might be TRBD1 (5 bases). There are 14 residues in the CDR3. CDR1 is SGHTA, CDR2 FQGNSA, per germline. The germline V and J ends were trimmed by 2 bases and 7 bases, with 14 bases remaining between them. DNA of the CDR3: TGTGCCAGCAGCTTAATGGGAGGGACGGCTGGCTACACCTTC. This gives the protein CASSLMGGTAGYTF.

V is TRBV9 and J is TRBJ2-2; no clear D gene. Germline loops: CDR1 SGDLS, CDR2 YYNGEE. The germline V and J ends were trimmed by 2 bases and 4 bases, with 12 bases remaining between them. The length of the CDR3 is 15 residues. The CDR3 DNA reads TGTGCCAGCAGCGTCGGCATGCGCGGCACCGGGGAGCTGTTTTTT. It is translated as CASSVGMRGTGELFF.

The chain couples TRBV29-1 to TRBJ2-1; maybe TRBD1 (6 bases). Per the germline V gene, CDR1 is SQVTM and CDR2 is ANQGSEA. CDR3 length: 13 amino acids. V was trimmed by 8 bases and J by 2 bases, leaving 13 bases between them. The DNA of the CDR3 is TGCAGCACGTTACAGGGAACCTACAATGAGCAGTTCTTC. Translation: CSTLQGTYNEQFF.

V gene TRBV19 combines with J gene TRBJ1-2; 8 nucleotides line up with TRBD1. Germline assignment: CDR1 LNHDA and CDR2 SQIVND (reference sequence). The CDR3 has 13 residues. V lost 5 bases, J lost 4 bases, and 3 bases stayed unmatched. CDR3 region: CASSAQGAYGYTF. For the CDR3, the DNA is TGTGCCAGTAGTGCGCAGGGGGCCTATGGCTACACCTTC.

CDR3 residues: CASSTTGGNQPQHF. The DNA for the CDR3 is TGTGCCAGCAGTACCACAGGGGGGAATCAGCCCCAGCATTTT. J is TRBJ1-5 and V is TRBV6-2 or TRBV6-3, with 8 bases fitting TRBD1. The CDR3 consists of 14 residues. Germline V gene data show CDR1 as MNHEY and CDR2 as SVGEGT. The ends lost 5 bases at V and 4 bases at J; junction bases unmatched: 4.

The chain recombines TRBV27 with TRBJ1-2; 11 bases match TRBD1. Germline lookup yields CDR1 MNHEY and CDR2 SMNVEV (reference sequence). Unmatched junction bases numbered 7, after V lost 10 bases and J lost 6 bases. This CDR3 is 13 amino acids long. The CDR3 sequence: CANGQGARNGYTF. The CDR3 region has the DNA TGTGCCAACGGACAGGGGGCACGTAATGGCTACACCTTC.

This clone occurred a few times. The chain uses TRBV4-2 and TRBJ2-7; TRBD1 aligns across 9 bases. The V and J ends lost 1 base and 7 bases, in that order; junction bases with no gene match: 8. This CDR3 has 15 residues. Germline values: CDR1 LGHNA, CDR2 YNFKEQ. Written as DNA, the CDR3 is TGTGCCAGCAGCCAAGTGGGGACAGGGACGGGAGAGCAGTACTTC. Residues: CASSQVGTGTGEQYF.

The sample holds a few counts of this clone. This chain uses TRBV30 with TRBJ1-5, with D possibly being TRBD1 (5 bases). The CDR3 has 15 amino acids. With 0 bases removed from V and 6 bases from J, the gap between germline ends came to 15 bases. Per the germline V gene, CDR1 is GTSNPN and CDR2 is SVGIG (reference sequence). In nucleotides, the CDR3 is TGTGCCTGGAGTGTGGTCTTGGGGGGAGGTCAGCCCCAGCATTTT. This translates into CAWSVVLGGGQPQHF.

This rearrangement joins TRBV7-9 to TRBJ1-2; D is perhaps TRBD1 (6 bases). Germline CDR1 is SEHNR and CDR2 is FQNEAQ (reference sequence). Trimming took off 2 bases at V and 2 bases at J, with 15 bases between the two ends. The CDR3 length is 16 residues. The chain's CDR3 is CASSLRDISFNYGYTF. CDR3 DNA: TGTGCCAGCAGCTTAAGGGACATATCTTTCAACTATGGCTACACCTTC.

CDR3: CASSLDNSMNTEAFF. CDR3 coding DNA: TGTGCCAGCAGCTTAGATAACAGCATGAACACTGAAGCTTTCTTT. This chain links TRBV13 with TRBJ1-1; unclear D gene. CDR3 length: 15 amino acids. Germline-derived CDR1 and CDR2 are PRHDT and FYEKMQ (reference sequence). Trimming removed 1 base from V and 0 bases from J, with 9 bases in between. The full variable domain, completed using reference TRBV13 and TRBJ1-1, is AAGVIQSPRHLIKEKRETATLKCYPIPRHDTVYWYQQGPGQDPQFLISFYEKMQSDKGSIPDRFSAQQFSDYHSELNMSSLELGDSALYFCASSLDNSMNTEAFFGQGTRLTVV.

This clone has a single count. CDR3 DNA sequence: TGTGCCAGCAGTGAACAGGGGATAAGTGGAAACACCATATATTTT. It codes for CASSEQGISGNTIYF. This rearrangement joins TRBV6-1 to TRBJ1-3, with a weak D call TRBD1 (6 bases). V was clipped by 2 bases and J by 3 bases, with 11 bases between them. CDR1 is MNHNS and CDR2 is SASEGT in the germline V gene. This CDR3 contains 15 residues.

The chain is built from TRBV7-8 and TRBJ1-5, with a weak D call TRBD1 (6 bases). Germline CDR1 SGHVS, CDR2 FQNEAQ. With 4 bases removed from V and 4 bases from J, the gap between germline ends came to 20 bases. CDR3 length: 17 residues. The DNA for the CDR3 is TGTGCCAGCAGCTACGAGGTGGGGGACATACTTAATCAGCCCCAGCATTTT. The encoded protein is CASSYEVGDILNQPQHF.

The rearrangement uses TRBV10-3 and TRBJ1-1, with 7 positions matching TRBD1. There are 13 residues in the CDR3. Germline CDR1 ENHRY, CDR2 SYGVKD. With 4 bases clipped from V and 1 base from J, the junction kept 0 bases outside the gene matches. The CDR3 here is CAISGTGNTEAFF. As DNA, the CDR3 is TGTGCCATCAGTGGGACAGGGAACACTGAAGCTTTCTTT.

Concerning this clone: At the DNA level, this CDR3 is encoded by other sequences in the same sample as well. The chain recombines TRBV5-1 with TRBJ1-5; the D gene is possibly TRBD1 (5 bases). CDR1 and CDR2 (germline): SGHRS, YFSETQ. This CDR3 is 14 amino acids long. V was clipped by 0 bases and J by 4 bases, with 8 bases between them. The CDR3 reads CASSLAGGNQPQHF. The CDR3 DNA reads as TGCGCCAGCAGCTTGGCCGGGGGGAATCAGCCCCAGCATTTT.

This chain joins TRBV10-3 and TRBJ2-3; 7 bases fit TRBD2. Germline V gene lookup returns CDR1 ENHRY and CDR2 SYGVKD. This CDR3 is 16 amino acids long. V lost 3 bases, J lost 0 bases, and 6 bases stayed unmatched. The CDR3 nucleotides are TGTGCCATCAGTGATGGCGGGGGAGGGAGCACAGATACGCAGTATTTT. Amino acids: CAISDGGGGSTDTQYF.

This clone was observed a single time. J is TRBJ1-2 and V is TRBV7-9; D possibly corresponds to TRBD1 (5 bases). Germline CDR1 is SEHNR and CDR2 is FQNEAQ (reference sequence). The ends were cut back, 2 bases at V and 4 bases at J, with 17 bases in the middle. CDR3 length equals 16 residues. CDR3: CASSLYARQTLYGYTF. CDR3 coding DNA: TGTGCCAGCAGCTTATATGCCCGACAGACCCTCTATGGCTACACCTTC.

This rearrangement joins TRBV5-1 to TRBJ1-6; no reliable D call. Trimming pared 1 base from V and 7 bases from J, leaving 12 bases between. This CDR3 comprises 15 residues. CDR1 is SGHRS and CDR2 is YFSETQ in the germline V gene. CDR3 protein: CASSLIGSGNSPLHF. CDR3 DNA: TGCGCCAGCAGCTTGATCGGGTCTGGCAATTCACCCCTCCACTTT.

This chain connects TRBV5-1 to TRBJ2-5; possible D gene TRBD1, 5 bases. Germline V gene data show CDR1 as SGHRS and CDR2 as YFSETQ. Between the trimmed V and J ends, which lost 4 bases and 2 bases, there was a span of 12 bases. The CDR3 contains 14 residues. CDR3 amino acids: CASSHGHIQETQYF. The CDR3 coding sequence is TGCGCCAGCAGCCACGGACACATACAAGAGACCCAGTACTTC.

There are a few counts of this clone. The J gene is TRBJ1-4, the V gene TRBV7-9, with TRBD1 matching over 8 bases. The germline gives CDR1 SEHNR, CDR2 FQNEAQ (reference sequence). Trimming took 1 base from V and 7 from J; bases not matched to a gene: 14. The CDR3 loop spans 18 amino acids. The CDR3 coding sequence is TGTGCCAGCAGCTTAGTAGTTAGACCGGGACAGGTATCTGAAAAACTGTTTTTT. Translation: CASSLVVRPGQVSEKLFF. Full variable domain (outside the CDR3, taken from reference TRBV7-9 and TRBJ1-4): DTGVSQNPRHKITKRGQNVTFRCDPISEHNRLYWYRQTLGQGPEFLTYFQNEAQLEKSRLLSDRFSAERPKGSFSTLEIQRTEQGDSAMYLCASSLVVRPGQVSEKLFFGSGTQLSVL.

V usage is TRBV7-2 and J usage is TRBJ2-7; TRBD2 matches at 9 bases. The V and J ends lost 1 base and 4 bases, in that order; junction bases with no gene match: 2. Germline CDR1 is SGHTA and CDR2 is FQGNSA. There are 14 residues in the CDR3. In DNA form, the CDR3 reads TGTGCCAGCAGCTTAGGGCGGGGGGGATACGAGCAGTACTTC. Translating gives CASSLGRGGYEQYF.

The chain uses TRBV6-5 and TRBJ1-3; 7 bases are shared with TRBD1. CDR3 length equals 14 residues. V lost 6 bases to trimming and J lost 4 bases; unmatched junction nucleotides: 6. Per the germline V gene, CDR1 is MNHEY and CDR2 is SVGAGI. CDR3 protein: CASRQGTLGNTIYF. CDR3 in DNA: TGTGCCAGCAGACAGGGGACATTGGGAAACACCATATATTTT.

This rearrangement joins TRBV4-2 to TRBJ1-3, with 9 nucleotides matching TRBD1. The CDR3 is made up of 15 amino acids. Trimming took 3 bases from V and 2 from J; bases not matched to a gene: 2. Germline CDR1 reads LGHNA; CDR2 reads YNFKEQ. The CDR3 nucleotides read TGTGCCAGCAGCCATCACAGGGGGCCTGGAAACACCATATATTTT. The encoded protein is CASSHHRGPGNTIYF.

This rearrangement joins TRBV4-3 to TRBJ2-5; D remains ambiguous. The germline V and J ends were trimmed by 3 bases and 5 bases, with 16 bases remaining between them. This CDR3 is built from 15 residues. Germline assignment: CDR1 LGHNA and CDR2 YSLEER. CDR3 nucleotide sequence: TGCGCCAGCAGCCATGTTGGTGGCGGAAGGGAGACCCAGTACTTC. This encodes CASSHVGGGRETQYF.

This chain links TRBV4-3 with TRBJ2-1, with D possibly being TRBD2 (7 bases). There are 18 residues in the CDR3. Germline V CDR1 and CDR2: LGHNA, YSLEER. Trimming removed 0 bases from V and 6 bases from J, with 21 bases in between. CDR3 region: CASSQDPWLRGPANEQFF. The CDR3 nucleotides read TGCGCCAGCAGCCAAGATCCTTGGTTGCGGGGGCCAGCCAATGAGCAGTTCTTC.

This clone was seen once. The chain's CDR3 is CASRTGGTEAFF. Written as DNA, the CDR3 is TGTGCCAGCAGGACAGGGGGCACTGAAGCTTTCTTT. The chain joins TRBV25-1 to TRBJ1-1; 9 nucleotides match TRBD1. Looked up from germline, CDR1 is MGHDK and CDR2 is SYGVNS. CDR3 length equals 12 residues. V was clipped by 6 bases and J by 4 bases; unmatched bases: 0.